The text below deals with one TCR beta chain. The sample comes from a study of cytomegalovirus exposure and HLA in healthy donors. CDR3 length equals 15 residues. Losses at the gene ends were 4 bases for V and 2 bases for J; bases not matched to a gene: 6. CDR1 and CDR2 (germline): MGHRA, YSYEKL. TCRdb keeps only in-frame clones here, not all; method: immunoSEQ multiplex PCR. The table has about 160,000 clones, roughly 96% seen once; the top ten hold 0.89%. Material: PBMCs. The sequence derives from a woman aged 18-29 years in good health and CMV-seronegative. The chain uses TRBV4-1 and TRBJ2-5; the match to TRBD2 covers 8 bases. The CDR3 nucleotides read TGCGCCAGCAGCCGTCGGCGGGGGGCTCAAGAGACCCAGTACTTC. Translated, it gives CASSRRRGAQETQYF.